This TCR beta chain originates from a study of T cells in Graves' hyperthyroidism and ophthalmopathy. General study results and limits: Most clonotypes that expanded in the thyroid above 0.001 also showed up in blood. Researchers report that a 13 V-J model separated ophthalmopathy from stable hyperthyroidism.

CDR1 SEHNR and CDR2 FQNEAQ come from the germline V gene (reference sequence). The CDR3 is made up of 16 amino acids. V lost 5 bases and J lost 7, with 24 bases in between. RNA transcripts gave rise to amplified TCR beta CDR3 regions. First-round RT-PCR targeting the TCR CDR3 was performed with the HTBI primer set. Using its own MiXCR run on the multiplex PCR reads, TCRdb lists one record per CDR3 protein. Among around 400,000 distinct CDR3 sequences listed, around a sixth were seen once. This clonotype was seen more than once but under ten times. What it binds is not known. The patients, who ranged from 18 to 65 in age, presented with newly diagnosed hyperthyroidism lasting under 2 months. PBMCs stemmed from 10 ml fresh peripheral blood.

The genes are TRBV7-9 and TRBJ2-7; D possibly uses TRBD1 or TRBD2 (6 bases each). The source of this sequence is a woman aged 18-29 years with Graves' hyperthyroidism that later progressed to Graves' ophthalmopathy. Input material: blood. The CDR3 DNA reads TGTGCCAGCAGCGGAATCCCAATCGGGGGCGTATGGGAGCAGTACTTC. Its protein product is CASSGIPIGGVWEQYF.